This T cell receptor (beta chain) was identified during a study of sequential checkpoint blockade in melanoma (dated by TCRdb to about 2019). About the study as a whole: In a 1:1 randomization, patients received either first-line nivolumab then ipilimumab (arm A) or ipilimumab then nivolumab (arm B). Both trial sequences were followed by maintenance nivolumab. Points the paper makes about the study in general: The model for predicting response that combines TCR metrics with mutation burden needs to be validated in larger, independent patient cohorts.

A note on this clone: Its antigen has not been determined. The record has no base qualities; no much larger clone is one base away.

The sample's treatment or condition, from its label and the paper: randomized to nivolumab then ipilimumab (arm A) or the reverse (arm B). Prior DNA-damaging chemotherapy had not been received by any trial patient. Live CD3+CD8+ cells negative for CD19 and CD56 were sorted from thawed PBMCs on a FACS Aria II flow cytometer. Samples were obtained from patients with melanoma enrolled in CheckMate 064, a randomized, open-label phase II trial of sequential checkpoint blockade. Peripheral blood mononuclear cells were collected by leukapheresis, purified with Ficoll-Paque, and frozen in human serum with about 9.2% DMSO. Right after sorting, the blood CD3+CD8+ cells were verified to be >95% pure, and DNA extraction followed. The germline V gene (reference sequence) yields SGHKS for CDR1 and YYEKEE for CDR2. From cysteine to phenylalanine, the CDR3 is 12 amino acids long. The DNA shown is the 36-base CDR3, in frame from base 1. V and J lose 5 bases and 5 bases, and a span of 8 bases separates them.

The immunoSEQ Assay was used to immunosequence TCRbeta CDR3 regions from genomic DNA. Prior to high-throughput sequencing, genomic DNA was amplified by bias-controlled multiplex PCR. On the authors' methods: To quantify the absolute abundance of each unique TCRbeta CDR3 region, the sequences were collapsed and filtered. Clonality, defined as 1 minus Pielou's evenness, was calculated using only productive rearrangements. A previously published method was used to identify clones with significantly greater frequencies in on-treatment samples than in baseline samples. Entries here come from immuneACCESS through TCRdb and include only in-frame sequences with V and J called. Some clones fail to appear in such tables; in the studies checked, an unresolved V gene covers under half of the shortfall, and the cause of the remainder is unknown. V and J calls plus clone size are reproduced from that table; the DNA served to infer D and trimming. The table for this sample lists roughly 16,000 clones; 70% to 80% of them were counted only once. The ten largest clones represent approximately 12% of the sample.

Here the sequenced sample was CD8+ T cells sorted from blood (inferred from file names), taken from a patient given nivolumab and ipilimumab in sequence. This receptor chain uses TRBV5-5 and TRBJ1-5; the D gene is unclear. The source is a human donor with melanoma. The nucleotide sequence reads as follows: TGTGCCAGCAGTTTTGAGGATCAGCCCCAGCATTTT. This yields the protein CASSFEDQPQHF.